Listed below are T cell receptor beta chains from one sample, sequenced in a study of T-cell reconstitution after alpha-beta-depleted transplantation in children. TCRdb re-called the PCR reads with MiXCR, one entry per CDR3 protein. The sample lists under 300,000 distinct CDR3 sequences; around 10% were seen once. The sample was peripheral blood, taken 180 days after TCRalphabeta/CD19-depleted stem cell transplant. All receptors derive from a male patient between 2 and 10 years old who had a stem cell transplant for chronic granulomatous disease, so the T cells may come from the graft donor. The CDR3 runs from the conserved cysteine through the conserved F or W. Some rows have no size entry. The others give once, few or many, or a class for an expanded clone.

J,size,V,CDR3
TRBJ2-1,few,TRBV19,CASKWDRVDNEQFF
TRBJ1-6,many,TRBV9,CASSVGTGDPPLHF
TRBJ2-5,many,TRBV20-1,CSASWPGRGETQYF
TRBJ1-1,many,TRBV7-9,CASSFSEATEAFF
TRBJ2-5,many,TRBV21-1,CASSTRPGTGNHLKTQYF
TRBJ1-4,NA,TRBV14,CASSLRTGGEEKLFF
TRBJ1-1,many,TRBV7-9,CASSSARVWNTEAFF
TRBJ2-7,many,TRBV14,CASSQGRGGLREQYF
TRBJ2-3,many,TRBV4-1,CASSQVAKTSGGTDTQYF
TRBJ2-5,few,TRBV6-6,CASSYSLGAGGLGETQYF
TRBJ2-3,few,TRBV5-1,CASSLPSGASADTQYF
TRBJ1-5,many,TRBV12-5,CASGLVRQGRTHNQPQHF
TRBJ1-5,NA,TRBV4-1,CSSSLGTGKIGGNQPQHF
TRBJ2-3,many,TRBV9,CASSGSWDTQYF
TRBJ2-3,many,TRBV2,CASRLGLGSSTDTQYF
TRBJ2-3,many,TRBV11-2,CASSPGGGLGDTQYF
TRBJ1-6,many,TRBV5-1,CASSLNTGENSPLHF
TRBJ1-2,few,TRBV20-1,CSAHMGQPYGYTF
TRBJ2-5,many,TRBV27,CASSPQRSWETQYF
TRBJ2-5,many,TRBV3-1,CASSQGPDREETQYF
TRBJ2-7,many,TRBV9,CASSAYRDREAPYEQYF
TRBJ1-5,many,TRBV20-1,CSARTGGGQPQHF
TRBJ2-6,NA,TRBV12-3/TRBV12-4,CASSRSGTGALSGANVLTF
TRBJ2-3,many,TRBV5-1,CASSLTTGGRGTDTQYF
TRBJ2-3,NA,TRBV12-3/TRBV12-4,CASSSGTGVSSGFLDTQYF
TRBJ1-2,many,TRBV12-3/TRBV12-4,CASSLRGWAVNYGYTF
TRBJ1-2,many,TRBV5-1,CASSLAPDPNYGYTF
TRBJ2-7,many,TRBV6-2/TRBV6-3,CASSQVGYEQYF
TRBJ2-3,many,TRBV5-1,CASSLGLAPDTQYF
TRBJ2-2,many,TRBV20-1,CSATRLAGSMNGELFF
TRBJ2-7,many,TRBV7-2,CASSFRTAEEQYF
TRBJ1-2,many,TRBV19,CASSTFHSGGFRKTYGYTF
TRBJ2-4,many,TRBV12-3/TRBV12-4,CASSLTKAKNIQYF
TRBJ2-7,NA,TRBV23-1,CASSQWAPHEQYF
TRBJ1-6,NA,TRBV5-4,CASSPDRSSYNSPLHF
TRBJ2-7,many,TRBV14,CASSQSDADYLSYEQYF
TRBJ1-4,many,TRBV7-8,CASSTEGRGQRVREKLFF
TRBJ2-1,many,TRBV12-3/TRBV12-4,CASSRTRGGHNEQFF
TRBJ1-4,many,TRBV29-1,CSVLTVNEKLFF
TRBJ1-4,many,TRBV3-1,CASSQGAGGGLFF
TRBJ2-5,many,TRBV9,CASSVGIRTGSQETQYF
TRBJ2-3,many,TRBV29-1,CSVEDPGLAGGTDTQYF
TRBJ2-7,NA,TRBV11-2,CASSTDRAHEQYF
TRBJ1-5,many,TRBV20-1,CSATNRAGVNQPQHF
TRBJ2-3,many,TRBV11-2,CASSYPGQAIGTDTQYF
TRBJ2-5,many,TRBV7-2,CASSLGASRGLGTQYF
TRBJ2-4,many,TRBV11-1,CASSFTTGTFLAKNIQYF
TRBJ2-4,many,TRBV11-2,CASRPPGQGYSIQYF
TRBJ2-7,many,TRBV12-3/TRBV12-4,CASAGTISYEQYF
TRBJ1-1,many,TRBV20-1,CSARGGNTEAFF
TRBJ2-2,many,TRBV12-3/TRBV12-4,CASSHSVGTVNTGELFF
TRBJ2-7,many,TRBV4-3,CASSQVGQGAYEQYF
TRBJ1-2,many,TRBV5-5,CASSLRQGAGGYTF
TRBJ2-7,many,TRBV20-1,CSATKSSGALSYEQYF
TRBJ2-1,many,TRBV18,CASSPLREQFF